This T cell receptor (beta chain) is drawn from a study of blood T cell repertoires in COVID-19. V was pared by 6 bases and J by 2 bases, with 16 bases between. Germline values: CDR1 SEHNR, CDR2 FQNEAQ (reference sequence). This CDR3 is 15 amino acids long. Repertoires were generated with immunoSEQ multiplex PCR, while TCRdb's copy carries only in-frame clones and drops some. The sample has around 290,000 clones, 80% to 95% seen once. This sequence originates from a woman aged 30 to 39 who had recovered from COVID-19. Sequenced material: PBMCs or T cells enriched from blood (not recorded which). This sequence joins TRBV7-9 and TRBJ1-1, with no clear D. The CDR3 sequence is CASSLTRAGNTEAFF. CDR3 DNA sequence: TGTGCCAGCAGTCTCACGAGGGCGGGAAACACTGAAGCTTTCTTT.